What follows are 11 T cell receptor beta chains derived from one specimen sequenced in a study of lymphopenia after photon versus proton radiotherapy (dated by TCRdb to the late 2010s). Library construction relied on the immunoSEQ multiplex PCR assay. Held by TCRdb, this immuneACCESS table contains in-frame sequences only and omits some clones. Under half of the omission traces to an unresolved V gene where checked; the cause of the rest is unknown. In this sample the table shows some 55,000 clones, about 90% of which occur a single time. The top ten constitute roughly 2.3% of the sample. Specimen: peripheral blood, collected from a patient treated with photon-based radiotherapy. These receptors were obtained from a man aged 35 to 55 with gastric cancer.

The chain is built from TRBV6-5 and TRBJ1-1, with 7 bases matching TRBD1. With 5 bases clipped from V and 3 bases from J, the junction kept 6 bases outside the gene matches. Germline V CDR1 and CDR2: MNHEY, SVGAGI. The CDR3 is 14 amino acids. The CDR3 region is CASSHTGTDTEAFF. Written as DNA, the CDR3 is TGTGCCAGCAGTCACACCGGGACAGACACTGAAGCTTTCTTT.

V usage is TRBV19 and J usage is TRBJ1-2; unclear D gene. V gave up 3 bases and J gave up 8 bases, with 7 bases separating them. The CDR3 runs to 11 residues. Germline V gene sequence: CDR1 LNHDA, CDR2 SQIVND (reference sequence). CDR3 DNA: TGTGCCAGTAGTATTCTAGACGGCTACACCTTC. The encoded protein is CASSILDGYTF.

The chain combines TRBV5-1 with TRBJ1-2; no reliable D call. The CDR3 extends over 14 amino acids. Trimming cost V 6 bases and J 1 base, with 13 bases left between them. Germline V CDR1 and CDR2: SGHRS, YFSETQ. The DNA of the CDR3 is TGCGCCAGCACCTATGACAAAAGTAACTATGGCTACACCTTC. Its protein is CASTYDKSNYGYTF.

The chain uses TRBV10-3 and TRBJ2-3; D might be TRBD1 (5 bases). The CDR3 runs to 16 residues. Deletions cut 3 bases from V and 3 bases from J, with 16 bases between. CDR1 and CDR2 from the germline V gene are ENHRY and SYGVKD. CDR3 region: CAISEIFQGSTDTQYF. The CDR3 DNA is TGTGCCATCAGTGAAATTTTCCAGGGAAGTACAGATACGCAGTATTTT.

The V call is TRBV6-5, the J call TRBJ2-3; 8 bases fit TRBD1. The CDR3 is made up of 16 amino acids. The V and J ends lost 2 bases and 0 bases, in that order; junction bases with no gene match: 4. The germline CDR1 and CDR2 sequences are MNHEY and SVGAGI. Written as DNA, the CDR3 is TGTGCCAGCAGTTACCGGACAGGGAGTAGCACAGATACGCAGTATTTT. This gives the protein CASSYRTGSSTDTQYF.

The rearrangement links TRBV2 to TRBJ1-5, with D perhaps matching TRBD1 (5 bases). This CDR3 contains 13 residues. V was cut by 4 bases and J by 4 bases, with 8 bases left in between. Germline-derived CDR1 and CDR2 are SNHLY and FYNNEI. The CDR3 sequence: CASSVKGNQPQHF. CDR3 nucleotide sequence: TGTGCCAGCAGTGTAAAGGGGAATCAGCCCCAGCATTTT.

V gene TRBV30 combines with J gene TRBJ1-6, with TRBD1 identical over 7 bases. CDR1 and CDR2 (germline): GTSNPN, SVGIG (reference sequence). This CDR3 is 16 amino acids long. V lost 2 bases, J lost 11 bases, and 15 bases stayed unmatched. CDR3 residues: CAWSTGASLLGTPLHF. In DNA, the CDR3 is TGTGCCTGGAGTACAGGGGCCTCCCTATTGGGGACACCCCTCCACTTT. Looking up the rest from reference TRBV30 and TRBJ1-6 gives the full variable domain: SQTIHQWPATLVQPVGSPLSLECTVEGTSNPNLYWYRQAAGRGLQLLFYSVGIGQISSEVPQNLSASRPQDRQFILSSKKLLLSDSGFYLCAWSTGASLLGTPLHFGNGTRLTVT.

The chain's CDR3 is CASSYDSGTEAFF. As DNA, the CDR3 is TGTGCCAGCAGTTACGATTCAGGGACTGAAGCTTTCTTT. V usage is TRBV6-5 and J usage is TRBJ1-1, with a weak D call TRBD1 (5 bases). This CDR3 is built from 13 residues. Trimming pared 2 bases from V and 5 bases from J, leaving 9 bases between. The germline gives CDR1 MNHEY, CDR2 SVGAGI.

This clone was recorded once. This chain uses TRBV5-1 with TRBJ2-7, with a possible D match to TRBD1 (5 bases). CDR1 and CDR2 from the germline V gene are SGHRS and YFSETQ. The length of the CDR3 is 15 residues. V was trimmed by 0 bases and J by 3 bases, leaving 13 bases between them. The CDR3 loop is CASSLGGSLLYEQYF. The CDR3 DNA reads TGCGCCAGCAGCTTGGGGGGCTCCCTCCTCTACGAGCAGTACTTC.

V and J are TRBV14 and TRBJ1-2, with D unclear. The CDR3 runs to 13 residues. V dropped 0 bases and J dropped 5 bases, with 7 bases sitting between them. Germline loops: CDR1 SGHDN, CDR2 FVKESK. CDR3 in DNA: TGTGCCAGCAGCCAAGATAACCGTTATGGCTACACCTTC. This translates into CASSQDNRYGYTF.

The chain links TRBV10-3 to TRBJ2-2; D perhaps matches TRBD1 (5 bases). The CDR3 sequence is 16 residues long. The germline V gene has CDR1 ENHRY and CDR2 SYGVKD. V lost 0 bases to trimming and J lost 6 bases, with 14 bases between them. The CDR3 DNA reads TGTGCCATCAGTGAGTCAAGGGGCGCCATGTCCGGGGAGCTGTTTTTT. Amino acid sequence: CAISESRGAMSGELFF.